Listed below are T cell receptor beta chains from one sample, sequenced in a study of naive and memory T cell subsets. Each CDR3 protein is one row after TCRdb ran MiXCR on the UMI-ligation and nested PCR reads. The sample lists 84,000 or so distinct CDR3 sequences, around 6.5% occurring once. Sequenced: central memory CD4+ T cells from blood. These receptors were taken from a human donor in good health. The CDR3 runs from the conserved cysteine through the conserved F or W. The order of the fields is CDR3 DNA, CDR3 protein, CDR3 length, D gene, V gene, clone size, J gene. D genes are given only for firm matches. Clone size, where shown, is once, few, many, or a class for clones that have expanded.

TGCGCCAGCAGCCCCGGGCGGGGGGCCCTCTACGAGCAGTACTTC	CASSPGRGALYEQYF	15	TRBD2	TRBV4-1	few	TRBJ2-7
TGTGCCAGCAGCCCCCCCCGTAGTGCAACTAATGAAAAACTGTTTTTT	CASSPPRSATNEKLFF	16	-	TRBV7-2	many	TRBJ1-4
TGTGCCAGCAGCCTTCGGTCGCTAAATAATTCACCCCTCCACTTT	CASSLRSLNNSPLHF	15	-	TRBV7-9	many	TRBJ1-6
TGTGCCAGCAGCTCCCAGCGGGGCCTAGCCAAAAACATTCAGTACTTC	CASSSQRGLAKNIQYF	16	TRBD2	TRBV7-2	-	TRBJ2-4
TGTGCCAGTAGTCCATACCTAGCGGGGGGTTCCTACAATGAGCAGTTCTTC	CASSPYLAGGSYNEQFF	17	TRBD2	TRBV19	many	TRBJ2-1
TGTGCCAGCACCGGGACAGGTCGGGGGGTCTCCGGGGCCAACGTCCTGACTTTC	CASTGTGRGVSGANVLTF	18	-	TRBV12-3/TRBV12-4	many	TRBJ2-6
TGTGCCAGCAGTCCTACACAGGGTCTGAATCAGCCCCAGCATTTT	CASSPTQGLNQPQHF	15	-	TRBV6-2/TRBV6-3	few	TRBJ1-5
TGTGCCAGCAGCCAAGTCCAGGCGTATGGCTACACCTTC	CASSQVQAYGYTF	13	-	TRBV14	few	TRBJ1-2
TGCAGTGCTAGAGATTTGCCTAGCGGGGGGGATGGGGGCAATGAGCAGTTCTTC	CSARDLPSGGDGGNEQFF	18	TRBD2	TRBV20-1	few	TRBJ2-1
TGCAGTGCTAGTAGGACTAGCGGGAGCGTCGATACGCAGTATTTT	CSASRTSGSVDTQYF	15	TRBD2	TRBV20-1	many	TRBJ2-3
TGTGCCAGCAGCCCTGACCGTCTCGGCTCCTACGAGCAGTACTTC	CASSPDRLGSYEQYF	15	-	TRBV7-8	many	TRBJ2-7
TGTGCCAGCCGGTATAAGCACACCGGGGAGCTGTTTTTT	CASRYKHTGELFF	13	-	TRBV12-3/TRBV12-4	-	TRBJ2-2
TGCAGCGTTGCTAGCAGGAGCGAAAACATTCAGTACTTC	CSVASRSENIQYF	13	-	TRBV29-1	-	TRBJ2-4
TGTGCCAGCAGTCCACGCCGGGACAGGGTCCACGAGCAGTACTTC	CASSPRRDRVHEQYF	15	TRBD1	TRBV12-3/TRBV12-4	few	TRBJ2-7
TGTGCCAGCAGCTTAGGGGCAGGGGCGATCATGAACACTGAAGCTTTCTTT	CASSLGAGAIMNTEAFF	17	-	TRBV7-2	many	TRBJ1-1
TGCGCCAGCAGAATGGTACCGGGACCCAACACCGGGGAGCTGTTTTTT	CASRMVPGPNTGELFF	16	-	TRBV5-1	few	TRBJ2-2
TGCAGTGCTAGACCAAGGACAAAAATGAACACTGAAGCTTTCTTT	CSARPRTKMNTEAFF	15	-	TRBV20-1	-	TRBJ1-1
TGCAGTGCTAGAGACCATGGCGGACGGGCTTATACGCAGTATTTT	CSARDHGGRAYTQYF	15	-	TRBV20-1	many	TRBJ2-3
TGTGCCAGCAGCGACAACCCCGACAGTTTTCATCAGCCCCAGCATTTT	CASSDNPDSFHQPQHF	16	-	TRBV9	many	TRBJ1-5
TGCAGCGTTGTCAGGGACAGGGGCACCCCTTCCTACGAGCAGTACTTC	CSVVRDRGTPSYEQYF	16	TRBD1	TRBV29-1	many	TRBJ2-7
TGTGCCAGCACTACGACAGGGACATCTGGCTACACCTTC	CASTTTGTSGYTF	13	TRBD1	TRBV12-3/TRBV12-4	few	TRBJ1-2
TGTGCCACCAGCAGGGACACCTACAATGAGCAGTTCTTC	CATSRDTYNEQFF	13	-	TRBV15	many	TRBJ2-1
TGCGCCAGCAGCTTCCGGGACTACGACAACAATGAGCAGTTCTTC	CASSFRDYDNNEQFF	15	TRBD2	TRBV5-1	-	TRBJ2-1
TGTGCCAGCAGTTATCCAAGACAGGCGTTTATCCTAGCCAAAAACATTCAGTACTTC	CASSYPRQAFILAKNIQYF	19	-	TRBV6-2/TRBV6-3	many	TRBJ2-4
TGTGCCAGCAGCTCGACAGGGTTCAATCAGCCCCAGCATTTT	CASSSTGFNQPQHF	14	TRBD1	TRBV12-3/TRBV12-4	many	TRBJ1-5
TGTGCCAGCAGCTTAACGGGACACGGGGTCTCTGGCTACACCTTC	CASSLTGHGVSGYTF	15	-	TRBV7-3	many	TRBJ1-2
TGCAGTGCTAGAGGACTAGCGGGGCTCACAGATACGCAGTATTTT	CSARGLAGLTDTQYF	15	TRBD2	TRBV20-1	many	TRBJ2-3
TGCAGTGCTAGAGGCCAGGAAAATTCACCCCTCCACTTT	CSARGQENSPLHF	13	-	TRBV20-1	-	TRBJ1-6
TGTGCCAGTAAGGTTTCGGGGCAAGAGACCCAGTACTTC	CASKVSGQETQYF	13	-	TRBV19	-	TRBJ2-5
TGCGCCAGCAGCCCACCGGCAATCGGTGCGGTCTACGAGCAGTACTTC	CASSPPAIGAVYEQYF	16	-	TRBV4-3	few	TRBJ2-7
TGTGCCAGCAGCTTAGCGGCGGGGAAGGAGACCCAGTACTTC	CASSLAAGKETQYF	14	-	TRBV7-9	few	TRBJ2-5
TGCGCCAGCAAACTAGCGGGGGTACGCACAGATACGCAGTATTTT	CASKLAGVRTDTQYF	15	TRBD2	TRBV4-1	many	TRBJ2-3
TGCGCCAGCAGCTCCGGACTAGCGGGACGCGAGCAGTACTTC	CASSSGLAGREQYF	14	TRBD2	TRBV5-1	many	TRBJ2-7
TGTGCCAGCAGCCATCGACGGATGAACACTGAAGCTTTCTTT	CASSHRRMNTEAFF	14	-	TRBV12-3/TRBV12-4	many	TRBJ1-1
TGTGCCAGCAGGGTTATCGGAGCCGAGGGAGAGACCCAGTACTTC	CASRVIGAEGETQYF	15	-	TRBV2	-	TRBJ2-5
TGTGCCAGCAGCTTAGTAAGGGGGACAGATACGCAGTATTTT	CASSLVRGTDTQYF	14	-	TRBV7-8	many	TRBJ2-3
TGTGCCAGCAGCAGGTGGCTCTCCAACCCCTTCTATGGCTACACCTTC	CASSRWLSNPFYGYTF	16	-	TRBV5-6	few	TRBJ1-2
TGCGCCAGCAGCTTAAAGACCCGCCCGCAAGAGACCCAGTACTTC	CASSLKTRPQETQYF	15	-	TRBV5-1	-	TRBJ2-5
TGTGCCAGCAGCCCAAGACCAGGACTAGCGGGCACAGATACGCAGTATTTT	CASSPRPGLAGTDTQYF	17	TRBD2	TRBV13	-	TRBJ2-3
TGTGCCAGCAGCTTTAAGGAGACCCAGTACTTC	CASSFKETQYF	11	-	TRBV7-8	many	TRBJ2-5
TGTGCCAGCTCACCGGCGATCCAATCGGAGACCCAGTACTTC	CASSPAIQSETQYF	14	-	TRBV18	-	TRBJ2-5
TGTGCCAGCAGTGAATCGGGATGGCAAAAATACAATGAGCAGTTCTTC	CASSESGWQKYNEQFF	16	-	TRBV25-1	-	TRBJ2-1
TGTGCCAGCAGCCGATTTGACAGGGTGCACGAGCAGTACTTC	CASSRFDRVHEQYF	14	TRBD1	TRBV5-4	many	TRBJ2-7